The clone carrying this TCR beta chain has just a few counts. The data originate from a study of OX40 agonist ivuxolimab in advanced cancers. Data came from immunoSEQ multiplex PCR; TCRdb stores just in-frame clones and leaves some out. The sample carries around 74,000 clones, roughly 87% recorded once. This TCR was recovered from an adult with an advanced solid tumor such as melanoma, head and neck, liver or kidney cancer. The material was CD4+ or CD8+ T cells sorted from blood, obtained in a trial of the OX40 agonist ivuxolimab.

The CDR3 reads CASSRGVTRGTEAFF. The CDR3 nucleotides are TGCGCCAGCAGCCGAGGGGTAACCCGGGGAACTGAAGCTTTCTTT. The rearrangement uses TRBV4-3 and TRBJ1-1; D perhaps matches TRBD1 (5 bases). CDR3 length equals 15 residues. The germline gives CDR1 LGHNA, CDR2 YSLEER. Trimming shortened V by 4 bases and J by 5 bases, and 17 bases separated the two germline ends.